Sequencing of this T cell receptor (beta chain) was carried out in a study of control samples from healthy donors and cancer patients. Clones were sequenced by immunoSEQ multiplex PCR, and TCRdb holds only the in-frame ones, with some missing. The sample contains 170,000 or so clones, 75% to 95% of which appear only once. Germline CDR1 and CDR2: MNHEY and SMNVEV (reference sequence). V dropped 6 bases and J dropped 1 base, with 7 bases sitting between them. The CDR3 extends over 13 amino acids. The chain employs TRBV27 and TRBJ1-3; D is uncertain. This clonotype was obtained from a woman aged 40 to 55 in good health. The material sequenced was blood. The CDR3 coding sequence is TGTGCCAGCAGGGGATTTTCTGGAAACACCATATATTTT. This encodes CASRGFSGNTIYF.